These 13 T cell receptor beta chains came from one sample sequenced in a study of T cell repertoires in ileal Crohn's disease. TCRdb's copy holds only in-frame clones and misses some; the assay was immunoSEQ multiplex PCR. The table has over 7,500 clones, less than 85% seen once; the top ten hold over 25%. Sequenced: ileal tissue. These receptors all come from an adult with Crohn's disease.

The chain carries TRBV19 and TRBJ2-1; 7 bases agree with TRBD2. With V trimmed by 6 bases and J by 10 bases, 21 bases remained unmatched. Germline V gene data show CDR1 as LNHDA and CDR2 as SQIVND (reference sequence). This CDR3 is built from 17 residues. The DNA of the CDR3 is TGTGCCAGTAGATGGGGGGGGTCCGGGAGTAGGGGCGGCGAGCAGTTCTTC. This encodes CASRWGGSGSRGGEQFF.

V is TRBV2 and J is TRBJ2-7, with D perhaps TRBD2 (6 bases). CDR3 length: 14 residues. The germline gives CDR1 SNHLY, CDR2 FYNNEI. Trimming stripped 6 bases from V and 6 bases from J, with 18 bases between. The CDR3 region is CASRVGGGLGEQYF. DNA of the CDR3: TGTGCCAGCAGGGTCGGTGGAGGGTTGGGCGAGCAGTACTTC.

The V and J genes are TRBV18 and TRBJ2-1, with D tentatively TRBD2 (6 bases). The CDR3 loop spans 11 amino acids. Germline values: CDR1 KGHSH, CDR2 LQKENI. The V and J ends lost 6 bases and 10 bases respectively, with 10 bases between them. The CDR3 bases are TGTGCCAGCTCCCCGGAGGGCGAGCAGTTCTTC. As protein: CASSPEGEQFF. Supplemented by reference TRBV18 and TRBJ2-1, the full variable domain reads NAGVMQNPRHLVRRRGQEARLRCSPMKGHSHVYWYRQLPEEGLKFMVYLQKENIIDESGMPKERFSAEFPKEGPSILRIQQVVRGDSAAYFCASSPEGEQFFGPGTRLTVL.

CDR3 region: CASGSGVGNTIYF. CDR3 nucleotide sequence: TGTGCTAGTGGTTCCGGTGTTGGAAACACCATATATTTT. This rearrangement joins TRBV12-5 to TRBJ1-3; D is unresolved. Between the trimmed V and J ends, which lost 4 bases and 3 bases, there was a span of 7 bases. CDR1 and CDR2 (germline): LGHNT, FRNRAP. The CDR3 length is 13 residues.

This clone came up a few times. The chain employs TRBV28 and TRBJ1-5, with D unresolved. The ends were cut back, 2 bases at V and 6 bases at J, with 14 bases in the middle. The CDR3 is made up of 15 amino acids. CDR1 and CDR2 (germline): MDHEN, SYDVKM. The CDR3, as DNA: TGTGCCAGCAGTTTAGACGGAGCCCTGGGTCAGCCCCAGCATTTT. Its protein product is CASSLDGALGQPQHF.

The chain links TRBV28 to TRBJ1-1, with D uncertain. V lost 10 bases to trimming and J lost 0 bases, with 9 bases between them. CDR3 length: 12 residues. Germline loops: CDR1 MDHEN, CDR2 SYDVKM. This CDR3 is CATGRVNTEAFF. The CDR3 DNA reads TGTGCCACGGGTCGGGTGAACACTGAAGCTTTCTTT.

The V call is TRBV10-3, the J call TRBJ1-1; 8 bases match TRBD1. Germline V gene lookup returns CDR1 ENHRY and CDR2 SYGVKD. This CDR3 comprises 14 residues. The V and J ends lost 4 bases and 5 bases, in that order; junction bases with no gene match: 6. Here the CDR3 reads CAISGQGAGTEAFF. CDR3 DNA: TGTGCCATCAGTGGTCAGGGGGCAGGGACTGAAGCTTTCTTT.

This chain joins TRBV21-1 and TRBJ2-1; the D segment call TRBD1 is taken from the table without a DNA check. TRBV21-1 represents a pseudogene. The CDR3 contains 15 residues. CDR3 nucleotide sequence: TGTGCCAGCAGCAGGGACAGGGGCTCCTACAATGAGCAGTTCTTC. This translates into CASSRDRGSYNEQFF.

There are a few counts of this clone. The chain carries TRBV19 and TRBJ1-2; 8 bases match TRBD1. Trimming at V came to 6 bases and at J to 6 bases, leaving 6 bases not matched to a gene. This CDR3 has 13 amino acids. The V gene's germline CDR1 is LNHDA and CDR2 SQIVND (reference sequence). CDR3 nucleotides: TGTGCCAGTAGCCTCGGACAGGGTGATGGCTACACCTTC. It encodes CASSLGQGDGYTF.

The chain links TRBV2 to TRBJ2-2; D unclear. Germline V CDR1 and CDR2: SNHLY, FYNNEI. The CDR3 contains 13 residues. Trimming took off 2 bases at V and 1 base at J, with 2 bases between the two ends. The CDR3 nucleotides read TGTGCCAGCAGTGAACGGAACACCGGGGAGCTGTTTTTT. It encodes CASSERNTGELFF.

The V and J genes are TRBV7-2 and TRBJ1-4, with 10 bases matching TRBD1. Germline V lookup: CDR1 SGHTA, CDR2 FQGNSA. The CDR3 loop spans 15 amino acids. The J segment lost 7 bases and the V segment lost 1 base, leaving 3 bases of the junction unmatched. This chain's CDR3 is CASSLEGTGAEKLFF. Written as DNA, the CDR3 is TGTGCCAGCAGCTTAGAAGGGACAGGGGCTGAAAAACTGTTTTTT.

By sample fraction, this clone is medium-sized. This rearrangement joins TRBV12-1 to TRBJ2-5; the table's D gene call, TRBD1, was not cross checked with the DNA. TRBV12-1 is designated a pseudogene. The CDR3 extends over 16 amino acids. Here the CDR3 DNA reads TGTGCCAGCAGCGTGAACAGGGTTGGGGTCAGAGAGACCCAGTACTTC. As protein: CASSVNRVGVRETQYF.

The chain recombines TRBV18 with TRBJ1-2, with a tentative D call TRBD1 (5 bases). This CDR3 is built from 15 residues. CDR1 and CDR2 from the germline V gene are KGHSH and LQKENI. The ends were cut back, 3 bases at V and 4 bases at J, with 15 bases in the middle. The DNA of the CDR3 is TGTGCCAGCTCACCCCCAGGGCAGGGCACCTATGGCTACACCTTC. Its translation: CASSPPGQGTYGYTF.